Sequencing of this T cell receptor beta chain was carried out in a study of T cell changes during pregnancy in multiple sclerosis. The repertoire was sequenced with immunoSEQ multiplex PCR; TCRdb's copy has only in-frame clones and lacks some. This sample has 36,000 or so clones, with more than 75% found just once. V gave up 3 bases and J gave up 5 bases; unmatched junction bases: 4. The germline CDR1 and CDR2 sequences are MDHEN and SYDVKM. This CDR3 contains 14 residues. The chain employs TRBV28 and TRBJ1-5; the match to TRBD1 covers 7 bases. The material was CD4+ T cells from peripheral blood mononuclear cells, obtained in the first trimester of pregnancy. This TCR came from a female donor with multiple sclerosis, enrolled in a pregnancy study. The DNA for the CDR3 is TGTGCCAGCAGTTTGACAGGGCATCATCAGCCCCAGCATTTT. As protein: CASSLTGHHQPQHF.